This passage covers 23 T cell receptor beta chains from one sample sequenced in a study of brain T cells in children with intractable seizures. Here immunoSEQ multiplex PCR was the method, and the copy in TCRdb shows in-frame clones only, minus some. The table shows 50,000 to 75,000 clones, with 95% to 97% occurring only once. The sequencing used peripheral blood, collected at surgery. The receptors were gathered from a boy under two years old with focal cortical dysplasia and intractable seizures.

This sequence joins TRBV5-1 and TRBJ1-2, with unresolved D. There are 18 residues in the CDR3. Germline V lookup: CDR1 SGHRS, CDR2 YFSETQ. V lost 0 bases and J 2 bases, leaving 20 bases between the germline ends. The CDR3 sequence is CASSLARSVGYWNYGYTF. CDR3 nucleotides: TGCGCCAGCAGCTTGGCCCGATCAGTCGGGTACTGGAACTATGGCTACACCTTC.

This clone was seen a single time. CDR3: CASSFSGEAFF. The CDR3 DNA is TGTGCCAGCAGTTTTTCGGGTGAAGCTTTCTTT. The chain carries TRBV12-3 or TRBV12-4 and TRBJ1-1; D is ambiguous. V was trimmed by 3 bases and J by 7 bases, leaving 6 bases between them. The CDR3 is 11 residues long.

This rearrangement joins TRBV7-3 to TRBJ2-1, with 9 nucleotides matching TRBD2. V shed 2 bases, J shed 6 bases, and the junction held 5 bases outside the gene matches. The germline V gene encodes CDR1 SGHTA and CDR2 FQGTGA. The CDR3 loop spans 15 amino acids. The CDR3 DNA reads as TGTGCCAGCAGCTTAGTGCTAGCGGGAAGCAATGAGCAGTTCTTC. The encoded protein is CASSLVLAGSNEQFF.

The V gene is TRBV9, the J gene TRBJ1-1, with TRBD1 matching over 11 bases. The germline V gene has CDR1 SGDLS and CDR2 YYNGEE. J lost 4 bases, V lost 3 bases, and 5 bases had no gene match. The length of the CDR3 is 15 residues. CDR3: CASSEGQGGSTEAFF. Here the CDR3 DNA reads TGTGCCAGCAGCGAGGGACAGGGGGGTAGCACTGAAGCTTTCTTT. Filled out from reference TRBV9 and TRBJ1-1, the complete variable domain reads DSGVTQTPKHLITATGQRVTLRCSPRSGDLSVYWYQQSLDQGLQFLIQYYNGEERAKGNILERFSAQQFPDLHSELNLSSLELGDSALYFCASSEGQGGSTEAFFGQGTRLTVV.

This chain joins TRBV19 and TRBJ2-7; D remains unclear. V shed 2 bases and J shed 3 bases, with 11 bases lying between them. Looked up from germline, CDR1 is LNHDA and CDR2 is SQIVND (reference sequence). This CDR3 region has 14 residues. CDR3 amino acids: CASSITGGNYEQYF. Here the CDR3 DNA reads TGTGCCAGTAGTATAACGGGCGGAAACTACGAGCAGTACTTC. The whole variable domain, remainder taken from reference TRBV19 and TRBJ2-7, is DGGITQSPKYLFRKEGQNVTLSCEQNLNHDAMYWYRQDPGQGLRLIYYSQIVNDFQKGDIAEGYSVSREKKESFPLTVTSAQKNPTAFYLCASSITGGNYEQYFGPGTRLTVT.

V usage is TRBV9 and J usage is TRBJ2-5, with D hard to call. Germline V gives CDR1 SGDLS, CDR2 YYNGEE. The length of the CDR3 is 14 residues. The V end was cut by 2 bases, the J end by 0 bases, with 8 bases between. CDR3 DNA sequence: TGTGCCAGCAGCGTCACCGGTAACCAAGAGACCCAGTACTTC. This translates into CASSVTGNQETQYF.

The count of this clone is one. Germline and junction disagree at one end, which may indicate a read error. The chain couples TRBV5-4 to TRBJ1-4; D remains ambiguous. The CDR3 loop spans 13 amino acids. From germline, CDR1 is SGHNT and CDR2 YYREEE (reference sequence). The chain's CDR3 is CASSLEGNEKLFF. CDR3 nucleotides: TGTGCCAGCAGTTTGGAGGGAAATGAAAAACTGTTTTTT.

In its sample, this clone was seen a few times. The chain uses TRBV7-6 and TRBJ2-2; 8 nucleotides agree with TRBD1. The ends lost 1 base at V and 4 bases at J; junction bases unmatched: 2. Germline CDR1 SGHVS, CDR2 FNYEAQ. The CDR3 totals 15 residues. The CDR3 spells CASSLGTGRTGELFF. The CDR3 bases are TGTGCCAGCAGCTTAGGGACAGGGCGCACCGGGGAGCTGTTTTTT. Based on the CDR3 plus reference TRBV7-6 and TRBJ2-2, the full variable domain is GAGVSQSPRYKVTKRGQDVALRCDPISGHVSLYWYRQALGQGPEFLTYFNYEAQQDKSGLPNDRFSAERPEGSISTLTIQRTEQRDSAMYRCASSLGTGRTGELFFGEGSRLTVL.

The sample holds a few counts of this clone. The rearrangement joins TRBV7-9 to TRBJ2-1; TRBD2 aligns across 7 bases. The germline CDR1 and CDR2 sequences are SEHNR and FQNEAQ (reference sequence). The CDR3 length is 15 residues. Trimming removed 2 bases from V and 9 bases from J; junction bases left unmatched: 10. The CDR3 sequence: CASSLKAGRVGEQFF. DNA of the CDR3: TGTGCCAGCAGCTTAAAAGCGGGGAGGGTTGGTGAGCAGTTCTTC.

This chain joins TRBV19 and TRBJ2-3, with 8 bases matching TRBD2. This CDR3 is 15 amino acids long. V lost 5 bases, J lost 4 bases, and 8 bases stayed unmatched. In germline, CDR1 is LNHDA, CDR2 SQIVND (reference sequence). The CDR3 sequence is CASSLASGSADTQYF. In nucleotides, the CDR3 is TGTGCCAGTAGTCTGGCCAGCGGGAGTGCAGATACGCAGTATTTT.

This clone was seen once. The chain joins TRBV2 to TRBJ1-2, with D possibly matching TRBD1 (6 bases). The CDR3 is made up of 11 amino acids. V was clipped by 10 bases and J by 3 bases, with 9 bases between them. Looked up from germline, CDR1 is SNHLY and CDR2 is FYNNEI. CDR3 region: CATYRDYGYTF. The DNA for the CDR3 is TGTGCCACCTACAGGGACTATGGCTACACCTTC.

This clone was seen only once. This chain's CDR3 is CASEGTRYNEQFF. The CDR3 bases are TGTGCCAGCGAGGGGACTAGATACAATGAGCAGTTCTTC. This chain connects TRBV3-1 (or the pseudogene TRBV3-2) to TRBJ2-1; 8 bases are shared with TRBD2. The trim removed 8 bases at V and 4 bases at J, leaving 4 bases unmatched. The CDR3 spans 13 residues. Germline loops: CDR1 LGHDT, CDR2 YNNKEL (reference sequence).

V gene TRBV6-5 combines with J gene TRBJ1-2, with 8 bases matching TRBD1. From germline, CDR1 is MNHEY and CDR2 SVGAGI. CDR3 length equals 15 residues. The junction had 6 bases not matched to a gene; V was cut back by 3 bases and J by 3 bases. The CDR3 reads CASSYLRGRDYGYTF. The CDR3 nucleotides are TGTGCCAGCAGTTATCTCAGGGGGCGCGACTATGGCTACACCTTC.

The chain uses TRBV7-2 and TRBJ1-1, with D unclear. This CDR3 region has 16 residues. CDR1 SGHTA and CDR2 FQGNSA come from the germline V gene. V was shortened by 0 bases and J by 2 bases, with 13 bases between the two germline ends. The CDR3 bases are TGTGCCAGCAGCTTAGCCGGGTCGGGGAGAAACACTGAAGCTTTCTTT. As protein: CASSLAGSGRNTEAFF.

The genes are TRBV15 and TRBJ1-2, with D maybe TRBD1 (6 bases). V was trimmed by 7 bases and J by 4 bases, leaving 13 bases between them. CDR1 and CDR2 from the germline V gene are LNHNV and YYDKDF (reference sequence). This CDR3 is built from 13 residues. This CDR3 is CATTTQGCYGYTF. The CDR3 nucleotides are TGTGCCACCACCACACAGGGATGCTATGGCTACACCTTC.

The chain links TRBV11-2 to TRBJ2-7; either TRBD1 or TRBD2 may supply D (5 bases each). The CDR3 contains 15 residues. Trimming removed 4 bases at V and 4 bases at J, with 17 bases between. Germline-derived CDR1 and CDR2 are SGHAT and FQNNGV. CDR3 region: CASSSPRDGRYEQYF. In nucleotides, the CDR3 is TGTGCCAGCAGCTCCCCCCGGGACGGACGATACGAGCAGTACTTC. Looking up the rest from reference TRBV11-2 and TRBJ2-7 gives the full variable domain: EAGVAQSPRYKIIEKRQSVAFWCNPISGHATLYWYQQILGQGPKLLIQFQNNGVVDDSQLPKDRFSAERLKGVDSTLKIQPAKLEDSAVYLCASSSPRDGRYEQYFGPGTRLTVT.

The chain is built from TRBV19 and TRBJ2-7; possibly TRBD1 for D (5 bases). From germline, CDR1 is LNHDA and CDR2 SQIVND (reference sequence). The CDR3 spans 12 residues. V lost 2 bases to trimming and J lost 6 bases, with 8 bases between them. CDR3 sequence reads: CASSIRGGEQYF. As DNA, the CDR3 is TGTGCCAGTAGTATAAGGGGTGGCGAGCAGTACTTC.

The chain uses TRBV5-6 and TRBJ2-2; 9 bases fit TRBD1. Trimming at V came to 6 bases and at J to 1 base, leaving 1 base not matched to a gene. This CDR3 contains 14 residues. In germline, CDR1 is SGHDT, CDR2 YYEEEE. Here the CDR3 reads CASTGQGNTGELFF. The CDR3 DNA follows: TGTGCCAGCACGGGACAGGGGAACACCGGGGAGCTGTTTTTT.

This clone was observed a few times. The chain recombines TRBV6-2 or TRBV6-3 with TRBJ1-1; no definite D call. V gave up 1 base and J gave up 4 bases, with 16 bases separating them. CDR1 MNHEY and CDR2 SVGEGT come from the germline V gene. The length of the CDR3 is 16 residues. The CDR3 DNA reads as TGTGCCAGCAGTTACTATTTTGGGGTTAGGTCCACTGAAGCTTTCTTT. It codes for CASSYYFGVRSTEAFF.

The chain is built from TRBV3-1 (or the pseudogene TRBV3-2) and TRBJ1-1, with a tentative D call TRBD1 (5 bases). The CDR3 consists of 16 residues. V was cut by 4 bases and J by 1 base, with 16 bases left in between. Germline V gene lookup returns CDR1 LGHDT and CDR2 YNNKEL (reference sequence). CDR3 coding DNA: TGTGCCAGCAGCCTCGGGGGAGGCCCGAGGAACACTGAAGCTTTCTTT. It encodes CASSLGGGPRNTEAFF.

The rearrangement links TRBV7-7 to TRBJ2-5; TRBD2 is a possible D gene (7 bases). This CDR3 spans 13 amino acids. Germline V gene data show CDR1 as SSHAT and CDR2 as FNYEAQ (reference sequence). V was trimmed by 3 bases and J by 4 bases, leaving 9 bases between them. The CDR3 DNA reads TGTGCCAGCAGCTTGGGGGGGCTAGAGACCCAGTACTTC. It translates to CASSLGGLETQYF.

This chain links TRBV6-6 with TRBJ1-1; possible D gene TRBD1, 5 bases. Trimming took 2 bases from V and 4 from J, leaving 11 bases between them. The CDR3 runs 14 residues. Germline V gene sequence: CDR1 MNHNY, CDR2 SVGAGI (reference sequence). Written as DNA, the CDR3 is TGTGCCAGCAGTTACGCCGGGACGGCCACTGAAGCTTTCTTT. Its translation: CASSYAGTATEAFF.

CDR3 amino acids: CASSEGTGLSNQPQHF. In nucleotides, the CDR3 is TGTGCCAGCAGTGAAGGGACAGGGCTTAGCAATCAGCCCCAGCATTTT. The chain links TRBV6-1 to TRBJ1-5; 8 nucleotides agree with TRBD1. The CDR3 runs 16 residues. Germline CDR1 MNHNS, CDR2 SASEGT. The trim removed 1 base at V and 0 bases at J, leaving 2 bases unmatched.